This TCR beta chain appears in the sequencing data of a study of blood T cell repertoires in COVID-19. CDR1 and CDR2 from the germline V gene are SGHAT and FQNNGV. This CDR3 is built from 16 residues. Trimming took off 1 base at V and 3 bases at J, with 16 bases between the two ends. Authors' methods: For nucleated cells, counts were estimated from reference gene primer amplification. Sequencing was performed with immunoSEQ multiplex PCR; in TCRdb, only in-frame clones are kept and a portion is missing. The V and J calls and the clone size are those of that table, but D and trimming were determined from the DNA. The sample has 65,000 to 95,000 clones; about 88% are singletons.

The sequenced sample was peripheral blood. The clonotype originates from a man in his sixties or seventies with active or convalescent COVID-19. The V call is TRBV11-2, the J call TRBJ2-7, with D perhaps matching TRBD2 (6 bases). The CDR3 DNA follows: TGTGCCAGCAGCTTAGGATTTGCAGGGAGGATCTACGAGCAGTACTTC. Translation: CASSLGFAGRIYEQYF.